This T cell receptor beta chain was sequenced during a study of identical twins. About this clonotype: The antigen remains unidentified.

TCRdb re-derived calls from the 5' RACE reads in MiXCR, one entry per CDR3 protein. The table records roughly 250,000 distinct CDR3 sequences, about 14% of them present only once. The CDR3 covers 14 residues. Trimming took 8 bases from V and 4 from J, leaving 16 bases between them. The germline CDR1 and CDR2 sequences are SNHLY and FYNNEI. Study observations and caveats: Model-predicted out-of-frame TCR alpha sharing fell below observed values in monozygotic twins.

Sequencing used memory (CD45RO+) T cells sorted from blood. This chain connects TRBV2 to TRBJ2-3, with D perhaps TRBD1 (6 bases). The clonotype comes from a woman under 30 in good health. CDR3 amino acids: CASSLQGWPDTQYF. CDR3 nucleotide sequence: TGTGCCAGCTCGCTACAGGGTTGGCCAGATACGCAGTATTTT. The whole variable domain, remainder taken from reference TRBV2 and TRBJ2-3, is EPEVTQTPSHQVTQMGQEVILRCVPISNHLYFYWYRQILGQKVEFLVSFYNNEISEKSEIFDDQFSVERPDGSNFTLKIRSTKLEDSAMYFCASSLQGWPDTQYFGPGTRLTVL.